The 9 T cell receptor beta chains below were found in one sample sequenced in a study of technical replicates of blood from several donors. Profiling relied on immunoSEQ multiplex PCR, and the TCRdb table lists in-frame clones only, not all of them. The sample has about 70,000 clones; 95% to 99% are singletons. The sequencing sample was made of T cells isolated from PBMCs. The receptors were gathered from a human donor in good health.

This clone occurred once. The rearrangement joins TRBV30 to TRBJ2-2; D remains unclear. Germline V lookup: CDR1 GTSNPN, CDR2 SVGIG (reference sequence). V shed 0 bases and J shed 2 bases, with 7 bases lying between them. The length of the CDR3 is 14 residues. Here the CDR3 reads CAWSVNPNTGELFF. In nucleotides, the CDR3 is TGTGCCTGGAGTGTAAATCCTAACACCGGGGAGCTGTTTTTT.

The CDR3 DNA is TGTGCCAGCAGCCAAGTGGAGAGGATCGCTGGAAACACCATATATTTT. It codes for CASSQVERIAGNTIYF. V usage is TRBV4-2 and J usage is TRBJ1-3, with no clear D. Deletions cut 1 base from V and 2 bases from J, with 12 bases between. There are 16 residues in the CDR3. Germline values: CDR1 LGHNA, CDR2 YNFKEQ.

This clone was seen a few times. J is TRBJ1-4 and V is TRBV30; 7 nucleotides line up with TRBD1. Germline V gene sequence: CDR1 GTSNPN, CDR2 SVGIG (reference sequence). The CDR3 runs to 17 residues. J was trimmed by 7 bases and V by 3 bases; bases with no gene match: 17. The CDR3 protein is CAWSPSNGLGGSEKLFF. Written as DNA, the CDR3 is TGTGCCTGGAGCCCTTCTAATGGGCTAGGGGGCAGTGAAAAACTGTTTTTT.

The CDR3 DNA sequence: TGCGCCAGCAGCCTGGACAGTTTAGTCTACGAGCAGTACTTC. Translated: CASSLDSLVYEQYF. The chain joins TRBV5-1 to TRBJ2-7; D may be TRBD1 (6 bases). Germline loops: CDR1 SGHRS, CDR2 YFSETQ. This CDR3 region has 14 residues. V lost 4 bases and J 3 bases, leaving 14 bases between the germline ends. The variable domain in full, with the rest retrieved from reference TRBV5-1 and TRBJ2-7, is KAGVTQTPRYLIKTRGQQVTLSCSPISGHRSVSWYQQTPGQGLQFLFEYFSETQRNKGNFPGRFSGRQFSNSRSEMNVSTLELGDSALYLCASSLDSLVYEQYFGPGTRLTVT.

The chain is built from TRBV6-5 and TRBJ1-2; 7 bases fit TRBD1. V shed 5 bases, J shed 8 bases, and the junction held 8 bases outside the gene matches. There are 13 residues in the CDR3. Germline V gene sequence: CDR1 MNHEY, CDR2 SVGAGI. DNA of the CDR3: TGTGCCAGCAGTCGTCAGACAGGGTTCGGCTACACCTTC. Protein: CASSRQTGFGYTF.

This chain connects TRBV10-3 to TRBJ1-1, with TRBD1 matching 8 bases. V dropped 6 bases and J dropped 3; count of bases not matched to a gene: 3. Germline CDR1 is ENHRY and CDR2 is SYGVKD. The CDR3 runs to 13 residues. In DNA, the CDR3 is TGTGCCATCAGGGACAGGGCGGACACTGAAGCTTTCTTT. Amino acid sequence: CAIRDRADTEAFF.

This sequence joins TRBV12-5 and TRBJ1-2; 7 nucleotides match TRBD1. Looked up from germline, CDR1 is LGHNT and CDR2 is FRNRAP. V lost 5 bases to trimming and J lost 7 bases; unmatched junction nucleotides: 16. CDR3 length: 16 residues. DNA of the CDR3: TGTGCTAGTGGTCTTCCGGGACAGAGTTTATGGGGTGGCTACACCTTC. This sequence encodes CASGLPGQSLWGGYTF.

CDR3 in DNA: TGTGCCAGCAGTCCCACCGGGACAGGGATCTATGGCTACACCTTC. Encoded protein: CASSPTGTGIYGYTF. This chain uses TRBV7-2 with TRBJ1-2; 9 bases match TRBD1. Germline V lookup: CDR1 SGHTA, CDR2 FQGNSA. V shed 6 bases, J shed 4 bases, and the junction held 9 bases outside the gene matches. The CDR3 runs to 15 residues.

CDR3 sequence reads: CASSQGRTGGGGELFF. CDR3 bases: TGCGCCAGCAGCCAAGGCAGGACAGGGGGCGGCGGGGAGCTGTTTTTT. The chain couples TRBV4-1 to TRBJ2-2; 11 bases align to TRBD1. Germline CDR1 and CDR2: MGHRA and YSYEKL. This CDR3 has 16 amino acids. V trimming: 1 base; J trimming: 7 bases; junction bases outside the gene matches: 5.